The 5 T cell receptor beta chains below all came from one sample that was sequenced in a study of T cells expressing NK-cell markers. TCRdb reprocessed the 5' RACE reads and stores each CDR3 protein as one record, lacking DNA. The listing records hundreds of thousands of distinct CDR3 sequences. The sample comprised blood T cells: a sorted CD56 or NKG2C T cell subset, CD4+ or CD8+ T cells, or bulk PBMC T cells (not recorded which). The receptor source for this set is a man younger than 35 in good health.

This sequence joins TRBV20-1 and TRBJ1-5. The CDR3 runs 14 residues. The germline gives CDR1 DFQATT, CDR2 SNEGSKA (reference sequence). CDR3 loop: CSARGPAYHQPQHF.

The chain joins TRBV7-7 to TRBJ2-1; the TRBD2 assignment by TCRdb is unverifiable without DNA. This CDR3 contains 16 residues. Per germline, CDR1 SSHAT and CDR2 FNYEAQ (reference sequence). The CDR3 is CASSPGLAGGSNEQFF.

The J gene is TRBJ2-3, the V gene TRBV5-1; the TCRdb D gene call, TRBD2, has no DNA to confirm it. Germline loops: CDR1 SGHRS, CDR2 YFSETQ. The CDR3 consists of 16 residues. CDR3 sequence: CASSRTSGIRTDTQYF.

The V call is TRBV29-1, the J call TRBJ2-1; the D call of TRBD1 rests on TCRdb alone, since no DNA is present to check it. The germline V gene has CDR1 SQVTM and CDR2 ANQGSEA. This CDR3 spans 12 amino acids. The CDR3 here is CSVEVGHLEEFF.

The genes are TRBV5-1 and TRBJ2-1. The CDR3 is made up of 13 amino acids. Germline CDR1 reads SGHRS; CDR2 reads YFSETQ. The CDR3 here is CASSSDPRYEQFF.